One and the same sample provided the 10 T cell receptor beta chains below, sequenced in a study of blood T cell repertoires in COVID-19. Assay used: immunoSEQ multiplex PCR; TCRdb lists only in-frame clones, some missing. The sample includes around 140,000 clones, more than 75% of them seen just once. Sequenced: peripheral blood. Every receptor here comes from a human donor with acute or convalescent COVID-19. The donor label of this sample is uncertain.

V gene TRBV9 combines with J gene TRBJ2-3, with 8 bases aligning to TRBD2. CDR3 size: 16 residues. Germline V CDR1 and CDR2: SGDLS, YYNGEE. V trimming: 0 bases; J trimming: 1 base; junction bases outside the gene matches: 4. CDR3 loop: CASSVAGRGGTDTQYF. The CDR3 nucleotides are TGTGCCAGCAGCGTAGCTGGGCGGGGGGGCACAGATACGCAGTATTTT.

The genes are TRBV2 and TRBJ1-6, with D perhaps matching TRBD1 (5 bases). V shed 1 base and J shed 11 bases, with 15 bases lying between them. The CDR3 is 15 amino acids. CDR1 and CDR2 from the germline V gene are SNHLY and FYNNEI. The CDR3 sequence is CASSEGVGDGPPLHF. The CDR3 region has the DNA TGTGCCAGCAGTGAAGGAGTAGGGGATGGTCCACCCCTCCACTTT.

The J gene is TRBJ2-2, the V gene TRBV6-5, with a tentative D call TRBD2 (6 bases). Germline V gene sequence: CDR1 MNHEY, CDR2 SVGAGI. The CDR3 length is 14 residues. V was cut by 3 bases and J by 8 bases, with 13 bases left in between. The CDR3 DNA reads TGTGCCAGCAGTTATGGGGGGAGCGAGGGGGAGCTGTTTTTT. Its translation is CASSYGGSEGELFF.

This clone was found once. The chain couples TRBV30 to TRBJ1-2; 10 bases are shared with TRBD1. Germline V gives CDR1 GTSNPN, CDR2 SVGIG (reference sequence). The CDR3 sequence is 15 residues long. J gave up 5 bases and V 4 bases, and 10 bases lay outside the gene matches. In DNA form, the CDR3 reads TGTGCCTGGACCCGAAGGGACAGGGGCTCTTATGGCTACACCTTC. It codes for CAWTRRDRGSYGYTF.

The V and J genes are TRBV7-2 and TRBJ2-3; 7 nucleotides align to TRBD2. Germline V gives CDR1 SGHTA, CDR2 FQGNSA. The V gene end was trimmed by 0 bases and the J gene end by 5 bases; junction bases not matched to a gene: 5. This CDR3 is built from 15 residues. This CDR3 is CASSLAGGPGDTQYF. CDR3 nucleotide sequence: TGTGCCAGCAGCTTAGCGGGAGGGCCGGGAGATACGCAGTATTTT.

V usage is TRBV2 and J usage is TRBJ2-1; tentative D call: TRBD1 (5 bases). V lost 4 bases and J lost 12, with 7 bases in between. This CDR3 contains 10 residues. Germline CDR1 and CDR2: SNHLY and FYNNEI. The CDR3 coding sequence is TGTGCCAGCAGTGTAAGGGGGCAGTTCTTC. It is translated as CASSVRGQFF.

The chain uses TRBV6-1 and TRBJ1-5, with 10 bases aligning to TRBD1. The CDR3 contains 16 residues. Unmatched junction bases numbered 8, after V lost 2 bases and J lost 7 bases. Germline V gene sequence: CDR1 MNHNS, CDR2 SASEGT. The CDR3 region has the DNA TGTGCCAGCAGTGAAATGACAGGGGGCGCGAGGCAGCCCCAGCATTTT. Its protein product is CASSEMTGGARQPQHF.

The chain is built from TRBV5-4 and TRBJ1-2; 7 bases map to TRBD1. J was trimmed by 8 bases and V by 4 bases; bases with no gene match: 5. From germline, CDR1 is SGHNT and CDR2 YYREEE (reference sequence). This CDR3 is built from 12 residues. The CDR3 region is CASSDRDLGYTF. In nucleotides, the CDR3 is TGTGCCAGCAGCGACAGGGATCTGGGCTACACCTTC.

The gene calls are TRBV5-1 and TRBJ2-2, with 9 bases that match TRBD2. This CDR3 region has 17 residues. V was clipped by 0 bases and J by 3 bases; unmatched bases: 6. Germline V gene lookup returns CDR1 SGHRS and CDR2 YFSETQ. The CDR3 nucleotides read TGCGCCAGCAGCTTGGCCCCTAGCGGGGTCGACACCGGGGAGCTGTTTTTT. Amino acids: CASSLAPSGVDTGELFF.

The chain has TRBV6-5 and TRBJ2-5, with D perhaps matching TRBD2 (5 bases). Germline values: CDR1 MNHEY, CDR2 SVGAGI. This CDR3 spans 12 amino acids. V dropped 8 bases and J dropped 2 bases, with 9 bases sitting between them. The CDR3 spells CASAEDQETQYF. The DNA of the CDR3 is TGTGCCAGCGCGGAGGATCAAGAGACCCAGTACTTC.